This TCR beta chain was recorded in a study of post-analysis software for immune sequencing data. Study-wide background: The patients showed relapsing-remitting, secondary progressive and progressive-relapsing multiple sclerosis courses.

Findings and limits, study-wide: F measure showed strong co-clustering of same-batch samples. In patients, TRBV5-6, TRBV5-1 and TRBV20-1 belonged to five or six TRBV segments found more frequently than in controls. There was significantly lower normalized Chao1 diversity in multiple sclerosis patients than in controls.

Comments on this clonotype: Its antigen is not identified.

Unique molecular identifiers tagged the TCR beta cDNA libraries. The yield from roughly 1 to 10 million T cells was roughly 500,000 cDNA molecules in total. In TCRdb, the PCR reads were re-called with MiXCR into one record per CDR3 protein. Here the sample spans approximately 770,000 distinct CDR3 sequences, approximately 44% being singletons. Germline CDR1 SGHTS, CDR2 YDEGEE. V dropped 4 bases and J dropped 2 bases, with 13 bases sitting between them. The CDR3 consists of 15 residues. J is TRBJ2-1 and V is TRBV5-8; D may be TRBD2 (6 bases). This clonotype was sampled from a girl aged 10-17 years with multiple sclerosis. Sequencing input: blood. The CDR3 protein is CASSPWTTTYNEQFF. In nucleotides, the CDR3 is TGTGCCAGCAGCCCCTGGACTACCACCTACAATGAGCAGTTCTTC.